This TCR beta chain comes out of a study of CD4 T cell repertoires and nickel (dated by TCRdb to the early 2020s). Trimming leaves V shorter by 6 bases and J shorter by 3 bases, with the junction holding 10 bases beyond the gene matches. CDR1 DFQATT and CDR2 SNEGSKA were looked up in the germline V gene (reference sequence). The CDR3, from cysteine to phenylalanine, totals 15 residues. Only the CDR3 DNA is retained, 45 bases long and in frame from the first base. The library was generated by RT-PCR. Instrument on record: Illumina MiSeq. TCRdb's own reprocessing of the public reads used fastp at Q25 and MiXCR and kept productive beta chains. Merged by CDR3 protein, the rows form single entries marked with the most common genes and DNA. The sample yields over 90 distinct CDR3 sequences; 94% were counted once. About 16% of the sample goes to the ten largest clones. In the case of this clonotype: No antigen is known for it. No base quality values were provided; no much bigger clone lies one nucleotide off.

Sequencing was done on a sample of CD4+ T cells from blood, not recorded whether cultured. The receptor was isolated from a human donor in a nickel allergy study, with or without nickel allergy (not recorded which). It is not recorded whether this sample comes from one donor or several. The chain is assembled from TRBV20-1 and TRBJ2-3; 9 nucleotides in the junction match TRBD2. The CDR3 region has the sequence CSAPGTSTRTDTQYF. DNA sequence: TGCAGTGCACCCGGGACTAGCACGCGTACAGATACGCAGTATTTT.